This is a list of T cell receptor beta chains from one sample in a study of graft-versus-host responses after intestinal transplantation. Their antigens are not known. This table comes from immunoSEQ multiplex PCR, and its TCRdb copy is limited to in-frame clones, with some not included. The table shows 90,000 to 150,000 clones, with approximately 95% occurring only once. The sample in question was unstimulated CD4+ T cells sorted from spleen or lymph node cells, obtained before intestinal transplant. The receptor set was obtained from a human donor who received an intestinal transplant. Both conserved end residues are part of each CDR3. The D gene is left open where the match is weak. Only some rows state a clone size, as once, few, many or a class for expanded clones.

few | - | TRBJ2-7 | TRBV18 | CASSRSAEQYF | TGTGCCAGCTCACGTTCGGCCGAGCAGTACTTC
- | - | TRBJ2-5 | TRBV19 | CASSPRRQTQYF | TGTGCCAGTAGTCCGCGCCGGCAGACCCAGTACTTC
- | - | TRBJ2-7 | TRBV20-1 | CSASPSYEQYF | TGCAGTGCGTCCCCCTCCTACGAGCAGTACTTC
- | TRBD2 | TRBJ2-3 | TRBV5-1 | CASSRLAGWTSTDTQYF | TGCGCCAGCAGCCGACTAGCGGGGTGGACTAGCACAGATACGCAGTATTTT
- | TRBD1 | TRBJ1-2 | TRBV6-5 | CASAWGDRGKGYTF | TGTGCCAGCGCCTGGGGCGACAGGGGGAAAGGCTACACCTTC
- | - | TRBJ2-2 | TRBV7-3 | CASSPTGVKGTGELFF | TGTGCCAGCAGCCCAACGGGGGTGAAAGGGACCGGGGAGCTGTTTTTT
- | - | TRBJ1-2 | TRBV27 | CASSLRGDGYTF | TGTGCCAGCAGTTTAAGAGGGGACGGCTACACCTTC
- | - | TRBJ2-5 | TRBV10-1 | CASSESGGPQETQYF | TGCGCCAGCAGTGAGTCCGGAGGGCCTCAGGAGACCCAGTACTTC
- | TRBD2 | TRBJ2-7 | TRBV30 | CAWSQTSGSARYF | TGTGCCTGGAGTCAGACTAGCGGGAGTGCGCGGTACTTC
- | - | TRBJ2-1 | TRBV28 | CASSLPGLSYNEQFF | TGTGCCAGCAGTCTACCGGGACTTTCCTACAATGAGCAGTTCTTC
once | - | TRBJ2-2 | TRBV6-4 | CASSDAGKTTGELFF | TGTGCCAGCAGTGACGCAGGAAAAACCACCGGGGAGCTGTTTTTT
- | - | TRBJ1-1 | TRBV4-1 | CASSQDRDDGRSKDFF | TGCGCCAGCAGCCAAGATCGAGATGACGGGCGGTCTAAGGATTTCTTT
- | - | TRBJ2-7 | TRBV27 | CASSFRGAGVEQYF | TGTGCCAGCAGTTTTCGGGGGGCAGGAGTCGAGCAGTACTTC
- | - | TRBJ2-5 | TRBV15 | CATSRVGGARETQYF | TGTGCCACCAGCAGAGTAGGGGGGGCGAGAGAGACCCAGTACTTC
- | - | TRBJ2-7 | TRBV19 | CASSITGMGSYEQYF | TGTGCCAGTAGTATTACGGGAATGGGAAGCTACGAGCAGTACTTC
- | TRBD1 | TRBJ2-7 | TRBV28 | CASSLIGAGGAEQYF | TGTGCCAGCAGTTTAATTGGGGCAGGGGGTGCCGAGCAGTACTTC
- | TRBD2 | TRBJ2-3 | TRBV5-6 | CASSRSGKVADTQYF | TGTGCCAGCAGCCGTAGCGGGAAGGTGGCAGATACGCAGTATTTT
- | TRBD1 | TRBJ1-4 | TRBV27 | CASSLTGFGEKLFF | TGTGCCAGCAGTTTGACAGGGTTTGGTGAAAAACTGTTTTTT
- | TRBD2 | TRBJ2-7 | TRBV28 | CASTLGGSDEQYF | TGTGCCAGCACCCTCGGGGGGTCGGACGAGCAGTACTTC
- | - | TRBJ1-1 | TRBV29-1 | CSVDTPGQQGLNTEAFF | TGCAGCGTTGACACCCCAGGTCAGCAGGGTTTGAACACTGAAGCTTTCTTT
once | - | TRBJ1-1 | TRBV2 | CASNPRGWSEAFF | TGTGCCAGCAATCCCAGGGGATGGTCTGAAGCTTTCTTT
- | - | TRBJ1-5 | TRBV19 | CASRVRTTNQPQHF | TGTGCCAGTAGGGTCCGGACTACCAATCAGCCCCAGCATTTT
- | - | TRBJ1-2 | TRBV5-1 | CASALDGGGIYGYTF | TGCGCCAGCGCTCTAGATGGGGGCGGAATCTATGGCTACACCTTC
- | - | TRBJ2-1 | TRBV27 | CASSFRGPGGRESYNEQFF | TGTGCCAGCAGTTTCCGGGGCCCTGGGGGGCGGGAGTCCTACAATGAGCAGTTCTTC
- | - | TRBJ2-7 | TRBV21-1 | CASSKGEGESYEQYF | TGTGCCAGCAGCAAAGGGGAGGGGGAGTCCTACGAGCAGTACTTC
- | TRBD1 | TRBJ1-2 | TRBV30 | CAWTPSGGTTNYGYTF | TGTGCCTGGACCCCGTCAGGGGGCACTACTAACTATGGCTACACCTTC
- | - | TRBJ1-4 | TRBV5-1 | CASSLRTDDEKLFF | TGCGCCAGCAGCCTAAGGACAGACGATGAAAAACTGTTTTTT
- | TRBD2 | TRBJ2-3 | TRBV5-4 | CASSLGLAGTSTDTQYF | TGTGCCAGCAGCTTGGGACTAGCGGGAACTAGCACAGATACGCAGTATTTT
- | - | TRBJ1-5 | TRBV23-1 | CASSQSQTNQPQHF | TGCGCCAGCAGTCAATCTCAAACCAATCAGCCCCAGCATTTT
- | TRBD1 | TRBJ1-1 | TRBV5-1 | CASSPPGQGNTEAFF | TGCGCCAGCAGCCCCCCGGGACAGGGGAACACTGAAGCTTTCTTT
- | - | TRBJ2-5 | TRBV5-1 | CASSLAGRGGETQYF | TGCGCCAGCAGCTTGGCCGGCAGGGGTGGGGAGACCCAGTACTTC
- | - | TRBJ1-1 | TRBV30 | CAWSYMNTEAFF | TGTGCCTGGAGTTATATGAACACTGAAGCTTTCTTT
once | TRBD2 | TRBJ2-5 | TRBV11-2 | CASSSLGGRRETQYF | TGTGCCAGCAGCTCCCTGGGAGGGAGACGGGAGACCCAGTACTTC
once | TRBD2 | TRBJ2-1 | TRBV30 | CAWSRSGTRREQFF | TGTGCCTGGAGCAGATCCGGGACTAGACGCGAGCAGTTCTTC
- | TRBD2 | TRBJ2-7 | TRBV30 | CAWSRGASGRLFNLLSYEQYF | TGTGCCTGGAGTAGAGGCGCTAGCGGGAGGCTCTTTAATCTCCTCTCCTACGAGCAGTACTTC
few | - | TRBJ2-7 | TRBV10-3 | CAISLTGYEQYF | TGTGCCATCAGCTTGACAGGCTACGAGCAGTACTTC
- | - | TRBJ1-2 | TRBV30 | CAWGNYGYTF | TGTGCCTGGGGGAACTATGGCTACACCTTC
once | - | TRBJ1-1 | TRBV7-3 | CASSNDVGPGLTEAFF | TGTGCCAGCAGCAACGACGTCGGTCCAGGCCTCACTGAAGCTTTCTTT
- | - | TRBJ1-2 | TRBV18 | CASSPSLSSYRGADGYTF | TGTGCCAGCTCACCAAGTTTGTCAAGTTATCGGGGGGCGGATGGCTACACCTTC
- | - | TRBJ2-5 | TRBV7-9 | CASSPVGGGGQETQYF | TGTGCCAGCAGCCCAGTCGGAGGGGGCGGCCAAGAGACCCAGTACTTC
- | TRBD2 | TRBJ2-5 | TRBV9 | CASSVDGRAPETQYF | TGTGCCAGCAGCGTAGACGGGAGGGCCCCGGAGACCCAGTACTTC
- | - | TRBJ1-1 | TRBV7-2 | CASSPPDGRNTEAFF | TGTGCCAGCAGCCCGCCGGACGGCCGAAACACTGAAGCTTTCTTT
- | - | TRBJ1-1 | TRBV6-1 | CASSIRDYTEAFF | TGTGCCAGCAGTATCCGGGACTACACTGAAGCTTTCTTT
- | - | TRBJ2-5 | TRBV5-1 | CASSFAAGIQETQYF | TGCGCCAGCAGCTTCGCTGCAGGGATCCAAGAGACCCAGTACTTC
- | - | TRBJ1-1 | TRBV2 | CASRYRTFLGSEAFF | TGTGCCAGCAGGTATAGGACCTTTTTGGGGTCTGAAGCTTTCTTT
- | - | TRBJ1-2 | TRBV9 | CASSPIARAAGLVGYTF | TGTGCCAGCAGCCCCATCGCTAGGGCAGCGGGCCTTGTGGGCTACACCTTC
- | - | TRBJ1-5 | TRBV5-1 | CASSLDGTNQPQHF | TGCGCCAGCAGCCTGGACGGAACTAATCAGCCCCAGCATTTT
- | - | TRBJ1-2 | TRBV5-1 | CASSWDRGVYGYTF | TGCGCCAGCAGCTGGGACCGGGGGGTCTATGGCTACACCTTC
- | - | TRBJ2-7 | TRBV27 | CASTAWGDYEQYF | TGTGCCAGCACGGCATGGGGGGACTACGAGCAGTACTTC
- | - | TRBJ2-5 | TRBV21-1 | CASSKDRGQETQYF | TGTGCCAGCAGCAAAGACAGGGGGCAAGAGACCCAGTACTTC
once | - | TRBJ1-2 | TRBV19 | CASSTKDRTYGGYGYTF | TGTGCCAGTAGCACAAAAGACAGGACCTACGGTGGGTATGGCTACACCTTC
- | TRBD1 | TRBJ2-7 | TRBV6-5 | CASSPDRGREQYF | TGTGCCAGCAGTCCGGACAGGGGTCGTGAGCAGTACTTC
- | TRBD1 | TRBJ1-3 | TRBV5-6 | CASTSGTGGSYGNTIYF | TGTGCCAGCACCTCCGGGACAGGGGGCTCTTATGGAAACACCATATATTTT
- | TRBD1 | TRBJ1-4 | TRBV6-6 | CASRQDRVTEKLFF | TGTGCCAGCAGACAGGACAGGGTTACTGAAAAACTGTTTTTT
- | - | TRBJ2-3 | TRBV19 | CASSNQGFPPSTDTQYF | TGTGCCAGTAGTAATCAGGGGTTCCCCCCTAGCACAGATACGCAGTATTTT
- | TRBD1 | TRBJ1-1 | TRBV6-6 | CASSPPTGKETEAFF | TGTGCCAGCAGTCCCCCGACAGGGAAGGAAACTGAAGCTTTCTTT
- | - | TRBJ2-5 | TRBV5-1 | CASSAGVLETQYF | TGCGCCAGCAGCGCAGGGGTGCTTGAGACCCAGTACTTC
- | TRBD2 | TRBJ2-1 | TRBV27 | CASRTSGSSYNEQFF | TGTGCCAGCAGGACTAGCGGGAGCTCCTACAATGAGCAGTTCTTC
- | - | TRBJ2-1 | TRBV14 | CASSHLRGPRLNEQFF | TGTGCCAGCAGCCACCTCCGGGGCCCACGGCTCAATGAGCAGTTCTTC